A single sample is the source of the 32 T cell receptor beta chains below, sequenced in a study of CXCR3-negative and CXCR3-positive naive CD8 T cells. 5' RACE that incorporated UMI labels was used to prepare the TRB cDNA libraries. From its re-call of the 5' RACE reads, TCRdb lists each CDR3 protein once, without DNA. This table lists 45,000 to 70,000 distinct CDR3 sequences. The sample taken for sequencing was memory CD8+ T cells from blood. The receptors derive from a human donor in good health. Some clones in this sample may be carry-over from other donors' samples.

The chain uses TRBV12-3 or TRBV12-4 and TRBJ1-1. CDR3 length: 15 residues. The CDR3 sequence is CASSGPQGLNTEAFF.

This chain joins TRBV5-1 and TRBJ1-1; TCRdb reports TRBD1, a call that lacks DNA to check it against. This CDR3 has 15 residues. CDR1 is SGHRS and CDR2 is YFSETQ in the germline V gene. The CDR3 sequence is CASSQGNRDNTEAFF.

The CDR3 sequence is CASGPDTASTDTQYF. The chain employs TRBV12-5 and TRBJ2-3. Germline lookup yields CDR1 LGHNT and CDR2 FRNRAP. The CDR3 contains 15 residues.

This chain connects TRBV20-1 to TRBJ2-7; TCRdb's D gene call, TRBD1, goes unchecked for lack of DNA. The length of the CDR3 is 13 residues. The germline V gene has CDR1 DFQATT and CDR2 SNEGSKA (reference sequence). This chain's CDR3 is CSAREGAGYEQYF.

This chain uses TRBV12-3 or TRBV12-4 with TRBJ2-1; TCRdb outputs TRBD2, but without DNA this stays unchecked. This CDR3 spans 17 amino acids. The CDR3 loop is CASTSRLTQREGNEQFF.

The V call is TRBV15, the J call TRBJ2-1; TCRdb reports TRBD1, a call that lacks DNA to check it against. From germline, CDR1 is LNHNV and CDR2 YYDKDF (reference sequence). The CDR3 totals 15 residues. The CDR3 protein is CATSREGVGYNEQFF.

The CDR3 here is CASSLRAGDLSEQFF. The chain carries TRBV4-1 and TRBJ2-1; TCRdb indicates TRBD2, and absent DNA this call remains unverified. The CDR3 extends over 15 amino acids. Germline V lookup: CDR1 MGHRA, CDR2 YSYEKL.

V gene TRBV6-2 or TRBV6-3 combines with J gene TRBJ2-1; TCRdb names TRBD1, which stays unverified in the absence of DNA. Germline V gene lookup returns CDR1 MNHEY and CDR2 SVGEGT. CDR3 length equals 17 residues. This chain's CDR3 is CASSYLRGQGLSNEQFF.

The rearrangement links TRBV20-1 to TRBJ2-7; as DNA is missing, the TRBD1 call by TCRdb cannot be tested. Germline lookup yields CDR1 DFQATT and CDR2 SNEGSKA (reference sequence). This CDR3 comprises 15 residues. CDR3 residues: CSARPRGQPFYEQYF.

The chain recombines TRBV7-3 with TRBJ2-1; no DNA is available, so the TRBD1 call from TCRdb remains unchecked. Germline loops: CDR1 SGHTA, CDR2 FQGTGA. CDR3 length equals 17 residues. The CDR3 region is CASSPLGLTFEYNEQFF.

CDR3 residues: CSVEESAGAIQETQYF. The chain has TRBV29-1 and TRBJ2-5; the TCRdb D gene call, TRBD1, has no DNA to confirm it. The CDR3 consists of 16 residues. Germline-derived CDR1 and CDR2 are SQVTM and ANQGSEA. Looking up the rest from reference TRBV29-1 and TRBJ2-5 gives the full variable domain: SAVISQKPSRDICQRGTSLTIQCQVDSQVTMMFWYRQQPGQSLTLIATANQGSEATYESGFVIDKFPISRPNLTFSTLTVSNMSPEDSSIYLCSVEESAGAIQETQYFGPGTRLLVL.

J is TRBJ2-2 and V is TRBV6-1; TCRdb lists TRBD2, though no DNA is available to test this call. Germline V gives CDR1 MNHNS, CDR2 SASEGT. CDR3 size: 15 residues. CDR3: CASSEAIGESGELFF.

The genes are TRBV30 and TRBJ1-1; the D gene TCRdb calls, TRBD1, cannot be checked with no DNA. The CDR3 spans 14 residues. CDR1 and CDR2 (germline): GTSNPN, SVGIG (reference sequence). The CDR3 region is CAWSAGTPNTEAFF.

This chain joins TRBV28 and TRBJ2-1; TCRdb proposes TRBD2, but this gene call is untestable without DNA. The V gene's germline CDR1 is MDHEN and CDR2 SYDVKM. The CDR3 length is 12 residues. The CDR3 sequence: CASSWTRGEQFF.

This chain connects TRBV20-1 to TRBJ1-4. Germline V gene data show CDR1 as DFQATT and CDR2 as SNEGSKA (reference sequence). The CDR3 runs to 13 residues. The CDR3 reads CSARNLTEEKLFF.

The chain combines TRBV4-2 with TRBJ1-1; the D call from TCRdb, TRBD1, cannot be confirmed without DNA. The V gene's germline CDR1 is LGHNA and CDR2 YNFKEQ. The CDR3 loop spans 15 amino acids. Here the CDR3 reads CASSQNWGLNTEAFF.

The chain uses TRBV20-1 and TRBJ2-1; the D call of TRBD1 rests on TCRdb alone, since no DNA is present to check it. This CDR3 spans 14 amino acids. CDR1 DFQATT and CDR2 SNEGSKA come from the germline V gene (reference sequence). The CDR3 region is CSARDRDHYNEQFF.

The CDR3 reads CASLLAVNNEQFF. This chain joins TRBV2 and TRBJ2-1; the D gene TCRdb calls, TRBD2, cannot be checked with no DNA. This CDR3 has 13 residues. The V gene's germline CDR1 is SNHLY and CDR2 FYNNEI.

The genes are TRBV5-1 and TRBJ2-1; without DNA, the TCRdb call of TRBD2 cannot be checked. Looked up from germline, CDR1 is SGHRS and CDR2 is YFSETQ. The CDR3 sequence is 15 residues long. CDR3: CASSRPLAGEDEQFF.

This chain links TRBV14 with TRBJ1-4. This CDR3 contains 15 residues. Germline V gene lookup returns CDR1 SGHDN and CDR2 FVKESK. This CDR3 reads CASSLRRTQNEKLFF. The full variable domain, completed using reference TRBV14 and TRBJ1-4, is EAGVTQFPSHSVIEKGQTVTLRCDPISGHDNLYWYRRVMGKEIKFLLHFVKESKQDESGMPNNRFLAERTGGTYSTLKVQPAELEDSGVYFCASSLRRTQNEKLFFGSGTQLSVL.

The CDR3 spells CASSWTSAYYEQYF. J is TRBJ2-7 and V is TRBV2; there is no DNA to check the TCRdb D call of TRBD2. Per germline, CDR1 SNHLY and CDR2 FYNNEI. The CDR3 covers 14 residues.

The chain combines TRBV6-5 with TRBJ1-1. Germline CDR1 reads MNHEY; CDR2 reads SVGAGI. This CDR3 region has 13 residues. The CDR3 loop is CASTIRVGAEAFF.

This rearrangement joins TRBV27 to TRBJ1-1; TCRdb proposes TRBD1, but this gene call is untestable without DNA. Germline CDR1 is MNHEY and CDR2 is SMNVEV (reference sequence). CDR3 size: 12 residues. The CDR3 sequence is CASSPKGAAITF.

CDR3 residues: CASSHDRGRVNEQFF. The chain uses TRBV7-9 and TRBJ2-1; the TRBD1 assignment by TCRdb is unverifiable without DNA. Germline-derived CDR1 and CDR2 are SEHNR and FQNEAQ (reference sequence). This CDR3 spans 15 amino acids.

CDR3 in amino acids: CASKTGTSEAFF. The chain has TRBV7-9 and TRBJ1-1. The CDR3 consists of 12 residues. The germline CDR1 and CDR2 sequences are SEHNR and FQNEAQ (reference sequence).

CDR3 in amino acids: CASISSLANTGELFF. V and J are TRBV27 and TRBJ2-2. The length of the CDR3 is 15 residues. Germline V lookup: CDR1 MNHEY, CDR2 SMNVEV (reference sequence).

V gene TRBV15 combines with J gene TRBJ2-6; TCRdb lists TRBD1, though no DNA is available to test this call. Germline values: CDR1 LNHNV, CDR2 YYDKDF (reference sequence). This CDR3 has 16 residues. The CDR3 is CATSGGSDSGANVLTF.

The genes are TRBV7-6 and TRBJ1-6; TCRdb reports TRBD1, a call that lacks DNA to check it against. This CDR3 has 15 amino acids. The V gene's germline CDR1 is SGHVS and CDR2 FNYEAQ. This CDR3 reads CASRQIIGGNSPLHF.

This chain connects TRBV5-1 to TRBJ2-1; there is no DNA to check the TCRdb D call of TRBD2. This CDR3 comprises 15 residues. From germline, CDR1 is SGHRS and CDR2 YFSETQ. CDR3 amino acids: CASSVAGGPYNEQFF.

V usage is TRBV20-1 and J usage is TRBJ1-1; TCRdb outputs TRBD1, but without DNA this stays unchecked. Germline V gene sequence: CDR1 DFQATT, CDR2 SNEGSKA (reference sequence). The CDR3 has 16 amino acids. CDR3 sequence: CSAEPYRGRGSTEAFF.

The gene calls are TRBV10-1 and TRBJ1-1. CDR3 size: 15 residues. In germline, CDR1 is WNHNN, CDR2 SYGVQD (reference sequence). CDR3 in amino acids: CASSPSRGGNTEAFF.

The V gene is TRBV7-8, the J gene TRBJ1-6; absent DNA, TCRdb's TRBD1 call cannot be checked. Germline lookup yields CDR1 SGHVS and CDR2 FQNEAQ. The CDR3 sequence is 14 residues long. The CDR3 sequence: CASSRGQEYSPLHF.